This TCR beta chain comes out of a study of T cells in tuberculosis. Study-level information: Blood was taken before or within 7 days of anti-tuberculosis therapy. Study-wide results and caveats: Active tuberculosis TCR-alpha repertoires lay closer to GMM-specific TCRs than IGRA-negative controls, suggesting clonal expansion.

The data were produced by immunoSEQ multiplex PCR, yet TCRdb's version contains in-frame clones alone and is incomplete. The sample shows 30,000 to 35,000 clones, roughly 85% of them seen only once. Comments on this clone: Its antigen is currently unknown.

Trimming took off 8 bases at V and 7 bases at J, with 23 bases between the two ends. This CDR3 is 15 amino acids long. Per the germline V gene, CDR1 is GTSNPN and CDR2 is SVGIG (reference sequence). This sample's time point: new active TB diagnosis, blood taken before or within 7 days of starting treatment. Each donor contributed about 100,000 T cells on average, unsorted. The sequenced sample was PBMCs, obtained at tuberculosis diagnosis. The origin of this receptor is an adult with tuberculosis. This chain connects TRBV30 to TRBJ2-2; a possible D gene is TRBD2 (6 bases). The CDR3 bases are TGTGCCATCCCGTCGGGGGTCGGGTTAGTCGGGGAGCTGTTTTTT. Encoded protein: CAIPSGVGLVGELFF.